This paragraph covers one T cell receptor beta chain sequence. Antigen unknown. The sample's treatment: oral pan-JAK inhibitor, 5-10 mg twice daily. This sample is part of a study of CD8+ T cells in alopecia areata. Study results and caveats: Only a single nonresponder existed, so baseline CD8+ expansion links stay unclear.

Sequencing relied on a cDNA template that was reverse transcribed from extracted RNA. Sequencing was performed with immunoSEQ multiplex PCR; in TCRdb, only in-frame clones are kept and a portion is missing. The sample carries about 140,000 clones, approximately 90% recorded once. In germline, CDR1 is LNHDA, CDR2 SQIVND (reference sequence). V was shortened by 3 bases and J by 3 bases, with 9 bases between the two germline ends. This CDR3 contains 14 residues. This sequence was found in a human donor with alopecia areata. Sample: CD8+ T cells sorted from blood, taken at week 4, from a patient treated with tofacitinib. The chain couples TRBV19 to TRBJ1-5, with D perhaps TRBD1 (5 bases). CDR3 protein: CASSMGVFNQPQHF. For the CDR3, the DNA is TGTGCCAGTAGTATGGGGGTTTTCAATCAGCCCCAGCATTTT. The entire variable domain, with the rest obtained from reference TRBV19 and TRBJ1-5, is as follows: DGGITQSPKYLFRKEGQNVTLSCEQNLNHDAMYWYRQDPGQGLRLIYYSQIVNDFQKGDIAEGYSVSREKKESFPLTVTSAQKNPTAFYLCASSMGVFNQPQHFGDGTRLSIL.